Following are 27 T cell receptor beta chains from one sample sequenced in a study of blood T cell repertoires in COVID-19. Assay: immunoSEQ multiplex PCR; the TCRdb copy retains only in-frame clones and omits some. The sample records a few hundred thousand clones, more than 80% being singletons. The sequencing sample was made of PBMCs or T cells enriched from blood (not recorded which). The receptors stem from a man aged 18 to 35 who had recovered from COVID-19.

The chain carries TRBV7-9 and TRBJ2-3; perhaps TRBD2 as D (6 bases). V lost 5 bases and J lost 2, with 14 bases in between. The CDR3 runs to 15 residues. Germline CDR1 is SEHNR and CDR2 is FQNEAQ (reference sequence). The CDR3 coding sequence is TGTGCCAGCAGCCCCCGGGGACTTTTCACAGATACGCAGTATTTT. Amino acids: CASSPRGLFTDTQYF. The full variable domain, in which reference TRBV7-9 and TRBJ2-3 provide the parts outside the CDR3, is DTGVSQNPRHKITKRGQNVTFRCDPISEHNRLYWYRQTLGQGPEFLTYFQNEAQLEKSRLLSDRFSAERPKGSFSTLEIQRTEQGDSAMYLCASSPRGLFTDTQYFGPGTRLTVL.

The chain combines TRBV5-1 with TRBJ1-4, with D perhaps matching TRBD1 (5 bases). V lost 0 bases to trimming and J lost 8 bases, with 23 bases between them. The germline gives CDR1 SGHRS, CDR2 YFSETQ. The CDR3 is made up of 18 amino acids. The CDR3 coding sequence is TGCGCCAGCAGCTTGGGCGCCGGTACAGGCCACGTCGCAGAAAAACTGTTTTTT. The encoded protein is CASSLGAGTGHVAEKLFF.

The chain uses TRBV7-2 and TRBJ1-2, with a possible D match to TRBD1 (5 bases). This CDR3 contains 12 residues. Trimming took off 5 bases at V and 4 bases at J, with 8 bases between the two ends. Germline V lookup: CDR1 SGHTA, CDR2 FQGNSA. As DNA, the CDR3 is TGTGCCAGCAGCCAGGACACCTATGGCTACACCTTC. Amino acids: CASSQDTYGYTF. Together with reference TRBV7-2 and TRBJ1-2, the CDR3 gives the full variable domain: GAGVSQSPSNKVTEKGKDVELRCDPISGHTALYWYRQSLGQGLEFLIYFQGNSAPDKSGLPSDRFSAERTGGSVSTLTIQRTQQEDSAVYLCASSQDTYGYTFGSGTRLTVV.

The chain combines TRBV15 with TRBJ2-7; TRBD2 matches 10 bases. Germline CDR1 is LNHNV and CDR2 is YYDKDF (reference sequence). The CDR3 length is 16 residues. V lost 3 bases, J lost 4 bases, and 9 bases stayed unmatched. The CDR3 DNA reads TGTGCCACCAGCAGGGGAGCGGGAGGGACAGAATACGAGCAGTACTTC. This gives the protein CATSRGAGGTEYEQYF.

The chain links TRBV5-4 to TRBJ2-1, with 8 bases fitting TRBD2. V lost 4 bases to trimming and J lost 9 bases; unmatched junction nucleotides: 15. This CDR3 spans 16 amino acids. Germline-derived CDR1 and CDR2 are SGHNT and YYREEE (reference sequence). The CDR3 DNA reads TGTGCCAGCAGCAAAGGGTTAGCGGGATTACGGGTTGAGCAGTTCTTC. Amino acids: CASSKGLAGLRVEQFF.

The chain joins TRBV25-1 to TRBJ1-4; 8 bases agree with TRBD1. CDR1 MGHDK and CDR2 SYGVNS come from the germline V gene. The CDR3 spans 16 residues. V gave up 0 bases and J gave up 8 bases; unmatched junction bases: 8. The CDR3 sequence is CASSEYRTGFGEKLFF. CDR3 DNA: TGTGCCAGCAGTGAATACCGGACAGGGTTTGGGGAAAAACTGTTTTTT.

The chain is built from TRBV5-5 and TRBJ1-6, with D hard to call. Germline-derived CDR1 and CDR2 are SGHKS and YYEKEE (reference sequence). V lost 4 bases and J lost 4, with 6 bases in between. The CDR3 is 13 residues long. CDR3 nucleotides: TGTGCCAGCAGCCAGACATATAATTCACCCCTCCACTTT. Its protein product is CASSQTYNSPLHF. The whole variable domain, filled in from reference TRBV5-5 and TRBJ1-6, reads DAGVTQSPTHLIKTRGQQVTLRCSPISGHKSVSWYQQVLGQGPQFIFQYYEKEERGRGNFPDRFSARQFPNYSSELNVNALLLGDSALYLCASSQTYNSPLHFGNGTRLTVT.

The rearrangement joins TRBV7-9 to TRBJ1-1, with 8 bases fitting TRBD1. CDR1 SEHNR and CDR2 FQNEAQ come from the germline V gene (reference sequence). The CDR3 contains 16 residues. Losses at the gene ends were 6 bases for V and 5 bases for J; bases not matched to a gene: 14. The CDR3 loop is CASRRITGGSGTEAFF. The CDR3 DNA follows: TGTGCCAGCAGGCGGATTACAGGGGGAAGTGGGACTGAAGCTTTCTTT.

The CDR3 sequence: CASSLSGKNIQYF. CDR3 DNA: TGTGCCAGCTCCCTGTCGGGCAAAAACATTCAGTACTTC. The chain uses TRBV27 and TRBJ2-4; no definite D call. Germline V gives CDR1 MNHEY, CDR2 SMNVEV (reference sequence). The CDR3 has 13 amino acids. V was shortened by 8 bases and J by 3 bases, with 11 bases between the two germline ends.

The CDR3 DNA sequence: TGTGCCAGCAGTAGCCCAGGGTTTAGGCAGTATTTT. Its protein product is CASSSPGFRQYF. The chain joins TRBV6-2 or TRBV6-3 to TRBJ2-3, with D possibly being TRBD1 (5 bases). V was pared by 5 bases and J by 11 bases, with 14 bases between. The CDR3 length is 12 residues. Germline CDR1 MNHEY, CDR2 SVGEGT.

The CDR3 region has the DNA TGTGCCATCATGGACTCCACTTACAATGAGCAGTTCTTC. It encodes CAIMDSTYNEQFF. The chain is built from TRBV10-3 and TRBJ2-1; D might be TRBD2 (5 bases). Per germline, CDR1 ENHRY and CDR2 SYGVKD. The CDR3 length is 13 residues. The V gene lost 7 bases and the J gene lost 4 bases, with 11 bases spanning the gap.

This sequence joins TRBV18 and TRBJ1-2, with D unclear. Germline V gene sequence: CDR1 KGHSH, CDR2 LQKENI. Trimming removed 3 bases at V and 4 bases at J, with 15 bases between. The CDR3 is made up of 15 amino acids. For the CDR3, the DNA is TGTGCCAGCTCACCCCCAGAGGAGGGAGGCTATGGCTACACCTTC. Its translation is CASSPPEEGGYGYTF.

The CDR3, as DNA: TGCGCCAGCAGCCAACGAACCGGGACTCAAAACGAGCAGTACTTC. Encoded protein: CASSQRTGTQNEQYF. The rearrangement links TRBV4-1 to TRBJ2-7; D might be TRBD2 (6 bases). CDR3 size: 15 residues. CDR1 MGHRA and CDR2 YSYEKL come from the germline V gene. V was pared by 2 bases and J by 5 bases, with 16 bases between.

The chain is built from TRBV5-1 and TRBJ2-3; 8 bases are shared with TRBD1. The CDR3 is 14 amino acids. The ends lost 4 bases at V and 3 bases at J; junction bases unmatched: 4. In germline, CDR1 is SGHRS, CDR2 YFSETQ. The CDR3 reads CASSIRTGTDTQYF. CDR3 bases: TGCGCCAGCAGCATCCGGACAGGGACAGATACGCAGTATTTT.

The chain employs TRBV24-1 and TRBJ1-1; no definite D call. The CDR3 is 14 residues long. Germline V gives CDR1 KGHDR, CDR2 SFDVKD. V lost 12 bases to trimming and J lost 0 bases, with 16 bases between them. The CDR3, as DNA: TGTGCCGAGAAGTGGGCTGAAATGAACACTGAAGCTTTCTTT. This sequence encodes CAEKWAEMNTEAFF.

This rearrangement joins TRBV9 to TRBJ1-2; D might be TRBD1 (5 bases). Germline V lookup: CDR1 SGDLS, CDR2 YYNGEE. The V end was cut by 0 bases, the J end by 8 bases, with 11 bases between. This CDR3 is 13 amino acids long. The CDR3 protein is CASSVVQGEGYTF. The CDR3 DNA follows: TGTGCCAGCAGCGTAGTGCAGGGTGAAGGCTACACCTTC. The variable domain in full, with the rest retrieved from reference TRBV9 and TRBJ1-2, is DSGVTQTPKHLITATGQRVTLRCSPRSGDLSVYWYQQSLDQGLQFLIQYYNGEERAKGNILERFSAQQFPDLHSELNLSSLELGDSALYFCASSVVQGEGYTFGSGTRLTVV.

The gene calls are TRBV5-1 and TRBJ2-7, with 8 bases identical to TRBD2. CDR3 length: 14 residues. Germline V gene data show CDR1 as SGHRS and CDR2 as YFSETQ. The V and J ends lost 0 bases and 4 bases, in that order; junction bases with no gene match: 3. The CDR3 region is CASSLERGPYEQYF. CDR3 nucleotide sequence: TGCGCCAGCAGCTTGGAGCGGGGGCCATACGAGCAGTACTTC.

This clone was seen only once. This chain joins TRBV12-3 or TRBV12-4 and TRBJ2-1, with a possible D match to TRBD1 (6 bases). The CDR3 totals 13 residues. Trimming stripped 8 bases from V and 1 base from J, with 9 bases between. CDR3 in DNA: TGTGCCAGCGGGCAGGGGTCCTACAATGAGCAGTTCTTC. This gives the protein CASGQGSYNEQFF.

V gene TRBV6-1 combines with J gene TRBJ2-7, with D perhaps TRBD2 (5 bases). The CDR3 runs to 13 residues. Trimming took 0 bases from V and 8 from J, leaving 11 bases between them. Germline CDR1 MNHNS, CDR2 SASEGT. CDR3 loop: CASSEAQGSQQYF. Here the CDR3 DNA reads TGTGCCAGCAGTGAAGCGCAAGGGAGCCAGCAGTACTTC.

CDR3 region: CASSLAASGSNEQYF. Here the CDR3 DNA reads TGTGCCAGCAGTTTAGCGGCTAGCGGGAGTAACGAGCAGTACTTC. This rearrangement joins TRBV28 to TRBJ2-7; 10 nucleotides agree with TRBD2. Germline V CDR1 and CDR2: MDHEN, SYDVKM. V was pared by 2 bases and J by 5 bases, with 6 bases of the junction left unmatched. The CDR3 loop spans 15 amino acids.

The chain joins TRBV4-1 to TRBJ2-7; TRBD2 aligns across 14 bases. This CDR3 has 16 residues. J lost 6 bases, V lost 0 bases, and 4 bases had no gene match. Germline CDR1 and CDR2: MGHRA and YSYEKL. CDR3 region: CASSQDGTSGGFEQYF. Here the CDR3 DNA reads TGCGCCAGCAGCCAAGACGGGACTAGCGGGGGTTTCGAGCAGTACTTC.

J is TRBJ2-2 and V is TRBV4-3, with 9 positions matching TRBD2. Trimming removed 1 base from V and 7 bases from J; junction bases left unmatched: 10. Germline V lookup: CDR1 LGHNA, CDR2 YSLEER. The CDR3 length is 17 residues. The CDR3 region is CASSQGSLAGLGGELFF. The DNA for the CDR3 is TGCGCCAGCAGCCAAGGTAGCCTAGCGGGGCTTGGCGGGGAGCTGTTTTTT.

The chain carries TRBV15 and TRBJ1-1; weak D call: TRBD1 (5 bases). Per germline, CDR1 LNHNV and CDR2 YYDKDF (reference sequence). Trimming left V 8 bases short and J 3 bases short, with 13 bases between. This CDR3 has 13 residues. The CDR3 loop reads CATSAGLDTEAFF. In DNA, the CDR3 is TGTGCCACCTCCGCAGGGCTGGACACTGAAGCTTTCTTT.

The rearrangement joins TRBV6-5 to TRBJ1-6; 7 bases are a match to TRBD1. The CDR3 consists of 13 residues. V shed 11 bases and J 7 bases; nucleotides not matched to a gene: 8. The V gene's germline CDR1 is MNHEY and CDR2 SVGAGI. This CDR3 is CASCDRDNSPLHF. The CDR3 bases are TGTGCCTCTTGTGACAGGGACAATTCACCCCTCCACTTT.

The chain uses TRBV6-2 or TRBV6-3 and TRBJ1-2; 8 bases line up with TRBD1. With V trimmed by 6 bases and J by 8 bases, 11 bases remained unmatched. CDR1 is MNHEY and CDR2 is SVGEGT in the germline V gene. This CDR3 contains 14 residues. For the CDR3, the DNA is TGTGCCAGCAGCCAGGACAGGGTTTTTGAGGGCTACACCTTC. It encodes CASSQDRVFEGYTF.

Details on this clone: Other DNA variants within this sample encode the same CDR3. CDR3 nucleotide sequence: TGTGCCAGCAGCCCCCCAGGGGCTGGGTACGAGCAGTACTTC. Encoded protein: CASSPPGAGYEQYF. This rearrangement joins TRBV7-9 to TRBJ2-7; TRBD1 is a possible D gene (6 bases). The V and J ends lost 5 bases and 4 bases respectively, with 15 bases between them. This CDR3 spans 14 amino acids. Looked up from germline, CDR1 is SEHNR and CDR2 is FQNEAQ (reference sequence). Using reference TRBV7-9 and TRBJ2-7 for the parts outside the CDR3, the full variable domain is DTGVSQNPRHKITKRGQNVTFRCDPISEHNRLYWYRQTLGQGPEFLTYFQNEAQLEKSRLLSDRFSAERPKGSFSTLEIQRTEQGDSAMYLCASSPPGAGYEQYFGPGTRLTVT.

The chain carries TRBV29-1 and TRBJ2-1; 12 bases are shared with TRBD2. Germline loops: CDR1 SQVTM, CDR2 ANQGSEA. Germline trimming cut 6 bases from V and 1 base from J; bases unmatched to any gene: 10. The CDR3 consists of 17 residues. The CDR3: CSVGWTSGTASYNEQFF. The CDR3 region has the DNA TGCAGCGTCGGGTGGACTAGCGGGACCGCGTCCTACAATGAGCAGTTCTTC.